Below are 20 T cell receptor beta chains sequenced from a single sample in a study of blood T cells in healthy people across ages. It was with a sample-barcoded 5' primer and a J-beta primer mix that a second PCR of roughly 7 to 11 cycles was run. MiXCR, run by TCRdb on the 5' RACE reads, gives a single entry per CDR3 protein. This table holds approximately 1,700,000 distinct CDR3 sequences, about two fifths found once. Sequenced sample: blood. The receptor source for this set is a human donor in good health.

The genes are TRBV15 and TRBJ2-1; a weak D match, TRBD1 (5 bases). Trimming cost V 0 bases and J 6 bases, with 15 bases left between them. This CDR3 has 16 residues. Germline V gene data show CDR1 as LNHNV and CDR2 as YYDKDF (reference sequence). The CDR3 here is CATSRDLGQAFNEQFF. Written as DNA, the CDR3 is TGTGCCACCAGCAGAGACCTCGGACAAGCCTTCAATGAGCAGTTCTTC.

CDR3 DNA: TGTGCCAGCAGTATATGGGACAGGAACACTGAAGCTTTCTTT. This codes for CASSIWDRNTEAFF. The chain links TRBV6-1 to TRBJ1-1; 7 nucleotides line up with TRBD1. J was trimmed by 1 base and V by 5 bases; bases with no gene match: 4. The V gene's germline CDR1 is MNHNS and CDR2 SASEGT. The CDR3 sequence is 14 residues long.

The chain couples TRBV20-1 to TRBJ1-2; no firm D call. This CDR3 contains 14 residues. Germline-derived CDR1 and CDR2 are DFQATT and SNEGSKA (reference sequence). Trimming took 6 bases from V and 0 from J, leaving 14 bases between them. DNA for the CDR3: TGCAGTGCCGATCGACAATTGGCTAACTATGGCTACACCTTC. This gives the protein CSADRQLANYGYTF.

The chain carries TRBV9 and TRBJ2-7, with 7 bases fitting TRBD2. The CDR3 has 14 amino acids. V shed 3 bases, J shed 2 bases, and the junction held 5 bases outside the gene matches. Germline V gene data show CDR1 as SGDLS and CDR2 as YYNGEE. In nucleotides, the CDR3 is TGTGCCAGCAGCGCCGGGACTATAGCCTACGAGCAGTACTTC. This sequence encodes CASSAGTIAYEQYF. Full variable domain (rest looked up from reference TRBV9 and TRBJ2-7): DSGVTQTPKHLITATGQRVTLRCSPRSGDLSVYWYQQSLDQGLQFLIQYYNGEERAKGNILERFSAQQFPDLHSELNLSSLELGDSALYFCASSAGTIAYEQYFGPGTRLTVT.

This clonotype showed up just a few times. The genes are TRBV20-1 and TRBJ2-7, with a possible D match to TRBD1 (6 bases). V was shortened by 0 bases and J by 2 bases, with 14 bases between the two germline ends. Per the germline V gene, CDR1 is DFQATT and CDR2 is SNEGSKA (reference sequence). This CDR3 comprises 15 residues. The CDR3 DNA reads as TGCAGTGCTAGAGATCGTGGACAGATAACCTACGAGCAGTACTTC. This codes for CSARDRGQITYEQYF.

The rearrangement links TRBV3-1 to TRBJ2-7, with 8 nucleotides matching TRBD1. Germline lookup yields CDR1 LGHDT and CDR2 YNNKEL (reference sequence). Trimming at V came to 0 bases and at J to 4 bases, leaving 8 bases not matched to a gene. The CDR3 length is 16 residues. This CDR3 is CASSQDVTGEGYEQYF. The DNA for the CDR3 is TGTGCCAGCAGCCAAGATGTGACAGGGGAAGGATACGAGCAGTACTTC.

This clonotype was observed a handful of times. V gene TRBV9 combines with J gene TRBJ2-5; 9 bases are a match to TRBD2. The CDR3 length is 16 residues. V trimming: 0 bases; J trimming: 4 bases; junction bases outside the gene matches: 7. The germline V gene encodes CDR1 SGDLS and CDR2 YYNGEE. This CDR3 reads CASSVGAGGYRETQYF. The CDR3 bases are TGTGCCAGCAGCGTAGGAGCGGGGGGCTACAGAGAGACCCAGTACTTC.

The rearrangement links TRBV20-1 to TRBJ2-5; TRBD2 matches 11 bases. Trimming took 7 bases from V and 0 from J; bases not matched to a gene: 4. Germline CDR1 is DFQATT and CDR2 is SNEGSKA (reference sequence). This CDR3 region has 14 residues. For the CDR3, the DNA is TGCAGTGTAACTAGCGGGGGCCACCAAGAGACCCAGTACTTC. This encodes CSVTSGGHQETQYF.

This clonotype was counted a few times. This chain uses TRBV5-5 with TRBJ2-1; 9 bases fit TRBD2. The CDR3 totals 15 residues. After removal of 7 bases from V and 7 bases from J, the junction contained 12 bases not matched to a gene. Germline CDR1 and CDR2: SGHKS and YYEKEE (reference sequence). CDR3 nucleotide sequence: TGTGCCAGCTCAGAGCTCGCGGGGGGGCGGAATGAGCAGTTCTTC. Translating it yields CASSELAGGRNEQFF.

For the CDR3, the DNA is TGTGCCAGCAGCCCCGTTACGCCGACAGGGAATATTTGGACAGATACGCAGTATTTT. It codes for CASSPVTPTGNIWTDTQYF. This chain connects TRBV7-3 to TRBJ2-3; TRBD1 agrees at 7 bases. Germline assignment: CDR1 SGHTA and CDR2 FQGTGA. The ends lost 5 bases at V and 3 bases at J; junction bases unmatched: 20. This CDR3 region has 19 residues.

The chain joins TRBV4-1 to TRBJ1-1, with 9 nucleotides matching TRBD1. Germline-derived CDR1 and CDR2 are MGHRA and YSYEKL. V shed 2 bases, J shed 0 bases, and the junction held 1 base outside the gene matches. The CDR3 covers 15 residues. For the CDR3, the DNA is TGCGCCAGCAGCCAAAGACAGGGGGTGAACACTGAAGCTTTCTTT. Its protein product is CASSQRQGVNTEAFF.

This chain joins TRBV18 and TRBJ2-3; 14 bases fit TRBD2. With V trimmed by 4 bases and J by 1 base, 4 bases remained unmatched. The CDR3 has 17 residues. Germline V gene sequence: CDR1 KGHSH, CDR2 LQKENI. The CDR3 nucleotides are TGTGCCAGCTCACTAGGGACTAGCGGGAGTGGCACAGATACGCAGTATTTT. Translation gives CASSLGTSGSGTDTQYF.

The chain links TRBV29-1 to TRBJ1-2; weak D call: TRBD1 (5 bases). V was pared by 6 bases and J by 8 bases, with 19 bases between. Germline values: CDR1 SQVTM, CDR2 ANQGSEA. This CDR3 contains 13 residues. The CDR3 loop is CSVGDVGAQGYTF. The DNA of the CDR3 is TGCAGCGTGGGGGATGTCGGGGCGCAAGGCTACACCTTC.

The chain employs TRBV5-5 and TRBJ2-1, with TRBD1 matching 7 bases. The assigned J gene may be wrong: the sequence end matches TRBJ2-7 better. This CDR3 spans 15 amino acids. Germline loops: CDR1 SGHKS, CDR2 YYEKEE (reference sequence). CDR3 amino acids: CASSLVQGIAYEQYF. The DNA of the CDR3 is TGTGCCAGCAGCTTAGTACAGGGGATTGCCTACGAGCAGTACTTC.

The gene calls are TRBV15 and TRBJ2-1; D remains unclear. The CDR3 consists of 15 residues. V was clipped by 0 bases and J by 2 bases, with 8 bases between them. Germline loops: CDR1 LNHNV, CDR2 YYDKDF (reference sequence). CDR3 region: CATSRDGKAYNEQFF. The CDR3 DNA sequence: TGTGCCACCAGCAGAGATGGCAAAGCCTACAATGAGCAGTTCTTC.

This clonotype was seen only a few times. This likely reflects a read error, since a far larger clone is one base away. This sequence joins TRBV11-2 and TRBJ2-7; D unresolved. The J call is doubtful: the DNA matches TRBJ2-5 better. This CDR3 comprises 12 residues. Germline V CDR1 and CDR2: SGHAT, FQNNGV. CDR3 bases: TGTGCCGGCAGCTTAAGCCTCGAGACCCAGTACTTC. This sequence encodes CAGSLSLETQYF.

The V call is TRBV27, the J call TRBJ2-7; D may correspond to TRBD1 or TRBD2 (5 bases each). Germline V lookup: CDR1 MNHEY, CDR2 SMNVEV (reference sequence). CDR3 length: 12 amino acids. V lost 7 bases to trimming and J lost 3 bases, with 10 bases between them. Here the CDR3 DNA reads TGTGCCAGCAATGGGGGTGGCTACGAGCAGTACTTC. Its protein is CASNGGGYEQYF.

CDR3 sequence reads: CASTYELAGEVDTQYF. The CDR3, as DNA: TGTGCCAGCACCTACGAACTAGCGGGGGAGGTAGATACGCAGTATTTT. The chain is built from TRBV4-2 and TRBJ2-3; 11 bases fit TRBD2. J lost 5 bases, V lost 7 bases, and 11 bases had no gene match. Germline CDR1 and CDR2: LGHNA and YNFKEQ. The CDR3 has 16 residues.

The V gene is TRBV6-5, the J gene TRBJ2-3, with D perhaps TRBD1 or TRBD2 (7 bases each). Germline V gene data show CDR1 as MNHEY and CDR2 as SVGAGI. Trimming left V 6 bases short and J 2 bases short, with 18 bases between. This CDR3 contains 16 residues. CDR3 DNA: TGTGCCAGCAGCAGGGGGGGACAGACATACACAGATACGCAGTATTTT. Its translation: CASSRGGQTYTDTQYF.

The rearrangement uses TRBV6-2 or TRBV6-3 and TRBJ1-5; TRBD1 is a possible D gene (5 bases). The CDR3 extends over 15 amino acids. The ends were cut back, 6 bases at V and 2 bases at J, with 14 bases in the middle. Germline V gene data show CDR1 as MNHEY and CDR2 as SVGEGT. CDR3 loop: CASSKTGFGNQPQHF. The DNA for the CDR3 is TGTGCCAGCAGCAAAACAGGATTTGGCAATCAGCCCCAGCATTTT.